This TCR beta chain was profiled in a study of blood T cell repertoires in COVID-19. Losses at the gene ends were 5 bases for V and 3 bases for J; bases not matched to a gene: 3. The CDR3 spans 14 residues. CDR1 is SGHVS, CDR2 FQNEAQ, per germline. Grouping used clinical history reported by participants in a survey and questionnaire. The repertoire was sequenced with immunoSEQ multiplex PCR; TCRdb's copy has only in-frame clones and lacks some. The sample consists of under 150,000 clones, roughly 84% of them appearing once. This TCR came from a man over 45 in a cohort exposed to, infected with or recovered from COVID-19 (not recorded which). The source material was PBMCs or T cells enriched from blood (not recorded which). This chain uses TRBV7-8 with TRBJ2-7; 11 positions agree with TRBD2. CDR3 in amino acids: CASSRGTSGYEQYF. CDR3 DNA sequence: TGTGCCAGCAGCAGAGGGACTAGCGGCTACGAGCAGTACTTC.